This T cell receptor (beta chain) emerged from a study of T cells after yellow fever vaccination. Conversion of TCR transcripts into cDNA relied on 5'RACE template switching, which added a universal primer site and UMIs. One entry per CDR3 protein results from TCRdb running MiXCR on the 5' RACE reads. The sample consists of about 500,000 distinct CDR3 sequences, approximately 16% of them appearing once. This clonotype came up a few times. This TCR derives from a man younger than 35 who received the YFV17D yellow fever vaccine. This specimen consisted of PBMCs, obtained about 5 days after the first yellow fever vaccination.

CDR3 bases: TGTGCCAGCAGTCCGCGGGACTGGAACACTGAAGCTTTCTTT. Protein product: CASSPRDWNTEAFF. The J gene is TRBJ1-1, the V gene TRBV27; possible D gene TRBD1, 5 bases. Germline values: CDR1 MNHEY, CDR2 SMNVEV (reference sequence). The CDR3 is made up of 14 amino acids. Trimming cost V 5 bases and J 1 base, with 11 bases left between them.